This T cell receptor beta chain stems from a study of blood T cell repertoires in COVID-19. In the study overall: Researchers got acute and convalescent COVID-19 samples from the United States, Italy and Spain. T cells, B-cell-depleted T cells, or PBMCs supplied cDNA or gDNA.

Source study methods: The authors estimated nucleated cell counts from reference gene primer amplification. The data were produced by immunoSEQ multiplex PCR, yet TCRdb's version contains in-frame clones alone and is incomplete. V, J and clone size were drawn from that table, and D and trimming were deduced from the DNA. This sample has around 72,000 clones, with less than 90% found just once. Sequenced input: peripheral blood. The clonotype originates from a woman aged 80 or over with acute or convalescent COVID-19.

DNA of the CDR3: TGTGCCAGTAGTATATCGGGAAGCTCCTACAATGAGCAGTTCTTC. Translation gives CASSISGSSYNEQFF. The chain recombines TRBV19 with TRBJ2-1; possibly TRBD2 for D (5 bases). Germline CDR1 LNHDA, CDR2 SQIVND (reference sequence). Trimming removed 2 bases from V and 0 bases from J, with 8 bases in between. This CDR3 is 15 amino acids long.